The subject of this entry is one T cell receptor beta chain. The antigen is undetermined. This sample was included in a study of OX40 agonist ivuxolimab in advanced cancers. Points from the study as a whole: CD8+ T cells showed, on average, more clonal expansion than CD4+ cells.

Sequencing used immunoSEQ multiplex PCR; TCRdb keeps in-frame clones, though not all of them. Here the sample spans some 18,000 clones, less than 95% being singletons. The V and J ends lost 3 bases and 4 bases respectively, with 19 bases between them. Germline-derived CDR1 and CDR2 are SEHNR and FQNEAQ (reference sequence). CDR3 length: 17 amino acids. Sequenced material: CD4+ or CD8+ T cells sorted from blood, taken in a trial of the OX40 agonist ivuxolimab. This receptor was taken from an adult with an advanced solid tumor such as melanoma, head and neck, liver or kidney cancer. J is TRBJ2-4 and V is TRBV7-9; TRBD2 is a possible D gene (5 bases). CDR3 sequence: CASSFQLGRTEKNIQYF. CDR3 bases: TGTGCCAGCAGCTTTCAACTGGGCAGGACTGAAAAAAACATTCAGTACTTC. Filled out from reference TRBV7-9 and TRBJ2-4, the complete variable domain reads DTGVSQNPRHKITKRGQNVTFRCDPISEHNRLYWYRQTLGQGPEFLTYFQNEAQLEKSRLLSDRFSAERPKGSFSTLEIQRTEQGDSAMYLCASSFQLGRTEKNIQYFGAGTRLSVL.